Here is one T cell receptor (beta chain) with its context. Its antigen is currently unknown. The CDR3 has 14 residues. Germline CDR1 DFQATT, CDR2 SNEGSKA (reference sequence). This sample is part of a study of T cells in Graves' hyperthyroidism and ophthalmopathy. Study-level findings and limits: Blood shared most expanded thyroid clonotypes above 0.001. Separating ophthalmopathy from stable hyperthyroidism was achieved by a 13 V-J model.

Lactation, pregnancy, other autoimmune disease or uncontrolled infection led to exclusion of patients. Blood from later-ophthalmopathy patients was taken at first hyperthyroidism diagnosis. TCR beta CDR3 region amplification was performed from RNA transcripts. The HTBI primer set drove a first-round RT-PCR of the TCR CDR3. TCRdb analysed the multiplex PCR reads with MiXCR anew, one entry per CDR3 protein. The table includes fewer than 900,000 distinct CDR3 sequences, 15% to 20% detected once. This sequence was found in a woman aged 45-65 years with Graves' hyperthyroidism that later progressed to Graves' ophthalmopathy. Sequenced sample: blood. The rearrangement joins TRBV20-1 to TRBJ1-1; a weak D match, TRBD1 (5 bases). CDR3 nucleotides: TGCAGAGCGGGGGGTTCCATCTGGGACACTGAAGCTTTCTTT. Encoded protein: CRAGGSIWDTEAFF.